The entry that follows covers one T cell receptor (beta chain) sequence. Source study methods: Reference gene primer amplification yielded estimated nucleated cell counts. The table came from immunoSEQ multiplex PCR; TCRdb's copy has only in-frame clones and leaves some out. D and trimming come from the DNA, and the V and J calls and clone size come from that table. This table holds about 310,000 clones, roughly 87% found once. The data were obtained in a study of blood T cell repertoires in COVID-19. Whole-study context: The United States, Italy and Spain supplied acute and convalescent COVID-19 samples. T cells, B-cell-depleted T cells, or PBMCs supplied cDNA or gDNA.

Germline V gene data show CDR1 as SGHKS and CDR2 as YYEKEE (reference sequence). V was trimmed by 4 bases and J by 5 bases, leaving 13 bases between them. This CDR3 has 14 amino acids. This receptor was identified in a man younger than 35 with active or convalescent COVID-19. This chain connects TRBV5-5 to TRBJ2-1, with a possible D match to TRBD2 (6 bases). The sequenced material came from peripheral blood. The CDR3 protein is CASSPTRSHNEQFF. As DNA, the CDR3 is TGTGCCAGCAGCCCGACTAGGAGTCACAATGAGCAGTTCTTC.